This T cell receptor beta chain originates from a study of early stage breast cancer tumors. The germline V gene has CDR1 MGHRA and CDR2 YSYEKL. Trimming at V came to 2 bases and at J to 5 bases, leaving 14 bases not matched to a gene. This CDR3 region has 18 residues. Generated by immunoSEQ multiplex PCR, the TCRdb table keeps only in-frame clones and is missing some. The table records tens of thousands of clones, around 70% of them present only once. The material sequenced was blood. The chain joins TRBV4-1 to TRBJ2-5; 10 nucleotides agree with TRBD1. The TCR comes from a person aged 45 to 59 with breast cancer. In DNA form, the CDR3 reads TGCGCCAGCAGCCAAACCCCATTCCCGGGACAGGGGTTGGAGACCCAGTACTTC. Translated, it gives CASSQTPFPGQGLETQYF.